The rows below give T cell receptor beta chains drawn from one sample of a study of neurological immune-mediated disorders. TCRdb reanalysed the 5' RACE reads using MiXCR and keeps one entry per CDR3 protein. The table records around 48,000 distinct CDR3 sequences, over 9% of them present only once. Sample: PBMCs. Receptors originate from a woman aged 40 to 50 with HTLV-1-associated myelopathy (HAM/TSP). Both conserved end residues are part of each CDR3. The D gene is left open where the match is weak. The listing skips clone size in some rows; elsewhere it reads once, few, many or a size class.

>TRBJ1-2|many|TRBV12-3/TRBV12-4|.
TGTGCCAGCAGACAAACCCAGAATAACTATGGCTACACCTTC
CASRQTQNNYGYTF
>TRBJ2-1|many|TRBV7-6|.
TGTGCCAGCAGCTTAGCGAGACAGACAAAAAATGAGCAGTTCTTC
CASSLARQTKNEQFF
>TRBJ1-3|many|TRBV5-1|.
TGCGCCAGCAGCCGGGGACTGATCTCTGGAAACACCATATATTTT
CASSRGLISGNTIYF
>TRBJ2-2|many|TRBV4-3|TRBD2
TGCGCCAGCAGCCAAGAATATAGCGGGGGCCTTCACACCGGGGAGCTGTTTTTT
CASSQEYSGGLHTGELFF
>TRBJ2-7|many|TRBV5-1|TRBD2
TGCGCCAGCAGCCCGGGGGGGGTTACCTACGAGCAGTACTTC
CASSPGGVTYEQYF
>TRBJ2-7|.|TRBV11-2|.
TGTGCCAGCAGCTTATCGCCAGGAAACTGCGAGCAGTACTTC
CASSLSPGNCEQYF
>TRBJ1-2|many|TRBV6-5|TRBD1
TGTGCCAGCAGTTATAAGCCGGGACAGGTCTATGGCTACACCTTC
CASSYKPGQVYGYTF
>TRBJ2-5|many|TRBV7-2|TRBD2
TGTGCCAGCAGCCCGAATAGGATTATAGCGGGGGGTAGAGAGACCCAGTACTTC
CASSPNRIIAGGRETQYF
>TRBJ2-3|many|TRBV6-2/TRBV6-3|.
TGTGCCAGCAGTCAAACGGGGTATAGCACAGATACGCAGTATTTT
CASSQTGYSTDTQYF
>TRBJ2-7|many|TRBV2|.
TGTGCCAGCACTGACGCCTTATCCTACGAGCAGTACTTC
CASTDALSYEQYF
>TRBJ2-3|many|TRBV14|.
TGTGCCAGCAGCATAGGGAGGGGGCGATACGATACGCAGTATTTT
CASSIGRGRYDTQYF
>TRBJ2-5|few|TRBV4-3|TRBD2
TGCGCCAGCAGCAACCCTAGCGGGGGAGGTGGAGAGACCCAGTACTTC
CASSNPSGGGGETQYF
>TRBJ2-7|many|TRBV5-6|.
TGTGCCAGCAGCTTCGGCGGGGCCCTCTACGAGCAGTACTTC
CASSFGGALYEQYF
>TRBJ2-6|many|TRBV7-8|.
TGTGCCAGCAGCTCTACTCTATCAACTGGGGCCAACGTCCTGACTTTC
CASSSTLSTGANVLTF
>TRBJ1-1|many|TRBV5-1|.
TGCGCCAGCAGCTTGGTGGACAGATCCATGAACACTGAAGCTTTCTTT
CASSLVDRSMNTEAFF
>TRBJ2-3|many|TRBV7-2|TRBD2
TGTGCCAGCACCCGCAGGACTAGCGGGGGGGCCCCAGATACGCAGTATTTT
CASTRRTSGGAPDTQYF
>TRBJ1-2|many|TRBV30|.
TGTGCCTGGAGACCGGCAGGTTCATACTATGGCTACACCTTC
CAWRPAGSYYGYTF
>TRBJ2-7|many|TRBV10-2|TRBD2
TGCGCCAGCAGACGGACGGGAGCTAGCGGTAACACCTACGAGCAGTACTTC
CASRRTGASGNTYEQYF
>TRBJ2-7|many|TRBV7-8|TRBD1
TGTGCCAGCAGCTTGACAGGGGGGAACTACGAGCAGTACTTC
CASSLTGGNYEQYF
>TRBJ2-3|many|TRBV4-1|TRBD2
TGCGCCAGCAGCCACTCTCTAGCGGGGGGATCCAACACAGATACGCAGTATTTT
CASSHSLAGGSNTDTQYF
>TRBJ2-1|many|TRBV7-9|TRBD1
TGTGCCAGCAGCCCACAGGACAGGATTCAGAATGAGCAGTTCTTC
CASSPQDRIQNEQFF
>TRBJ2-1|.|TRBV6-1|.
TGTGCCAGCAGTGAAGGCTCTTACTACAATGAGCAGTTCTTC
CASSEGSYYNEQFF
>TRBJ2-7|many|TRBV20-1|TRBD1
TGCAGTGCTAGACAACGGGACCGGGACAGGAATACCCACGAGCAGTACTTC
CSARQRDRDRNTHEQYF
>TRBJ1-1|many|TRBV10-3|.
TGTGCCATCAGCAACAGGGTGAACACTGAAGCTTTCTTT
CAISNRVNTEAFF
>TRBJ2-2|large|TRBV29-1|TRBD1
TGCAGCGCCCAGGGACAGGGGAACACCGGGGAGCTGTTTTTT
CSAQGQGNTGELFF
>TRBJ2-3|many|TRBV20-1|.
TGCAGTGCTAGAGTGGGCCCCGACGATACGCAGTATTTT
CSARVGPDDTQYF
>TRBJ2-7|many|TRBV7-2|TRBD1
TGTGCCAGCAGCTATACCGGGACAGGGGCCGAGCAGTACTTC
CASSYTGTGAEQYF
>TRBJ1-1|many|TRBV9|.
TGTGCCAGCAGCGTAGAGGGCGGAAGTGAAGCTTTCTTT
CASSVEGGSEAFF
>TRBJ2-3|few|TRBV12-3/TRBV12-4|.
TGTGCCAACTCCCTTTCCGGCACAGATACGCAGTATTTT
CANSLSGTDTQYF